Shown below are 26 T cell receptor beta chains from a single sample sequenced in a study of blood T cell repertoires in COVID-19. Sequenced by immunoSEQ multiplex PCR; TCRdb stores in-frame clones only, minus some. The table has about 440,000 clones, 87% seen once. The source material was PBMCs or T cells enriched from blood (not recorded which). The receptors here all came from a woman aged 18-29 years with acute COVID-19.

The rearrangement uses TRBV2 and TRBJ1-4, with 8 bases matching TRBD1. The CDR3 contains 17 residues. J was trimmed by 3 bases and V by 4 bases; bases with no gene match: 10. CDR1 and CDR2 (germline): SNHLY, FYNNEI. The CDR3 loop is CASSASGQGRPNEKLFF. As DNA, the CDR3 is TGTGCCAGCAGTGCCTCCGGACAGGGAAGACCTAATGAAAAACTGTTTTTT.

This clone has more than one count but fewer than ten. The J gene is TRBJ2-7, the V gene TRBV6-5; 7 nucleotides line up with TRBD2. Trimming took 5 bases from V and 0 from J; bases not matched to a gene: 7. The CDR3 length is 15 residues. Germline V CDR1 and CDR2: MNHEY, SVGAGI. DNA for the CDR3: TGTGCCAGCAGTCATTACGGGGGGAGCTCCTACGAGCAGTACTTC. It is translated as CASSHYGGSSYEQYF.

The chain has TRBV4-2 and TRBJ1-2; 11 bases fit TRBD1. With 6 bases clipped from V and 7 bases from J, the junction kept 16 bases outside the gene matches. The CDR3 spans 17 residues. Germline V gene sequence: CDR1 LGHNA, CDR2 YNFKEQ. Here the CDR3 reads CASSPKTSGTGGSGYTF. The CDR3 DNA sequence: TGTGCCAGCAGTCCGAAAACCTCCGGGACAGGGGGTAGTGGCTACACCTTC.

In DNA form, the CDR3 reads TGTGCCAGCAGCTTTCCCCGACAGGGGACAAATGAGCAGTTCTTC. Encoded protein: CASSFPRQGTNEQFF. The rearrangement uses TRBV5-4 and TRBJ2-1; 8 bases align to TRBD1. The V segment lost 2 bases and the J segment 7 bases; nucleotides outside the gene matches: 8. CDR1 is SGHNT, CDR2 YYREEE, per germline (reference sequence). The CDR3 loop spans 15 amino acids.

This chain uses TRBV28 with TRBJ2-1; 10 bases match TRBD1. CDR3 size: 14 residues. J was trimmed by 9 bases and V by 6 bases; bases with no gene match: 8. Germline V lookup: CDR1 MDHEN, CDR2 SYDVKM. The CDR3 loop is CASRTGGRAGEQFF. The CDR3, as DNA: TGTGCCAGCAGGACAGGGGGCAGGGCGGGTGAGCAGTTCTTC.

The chain carries TRBV3-1 (or the pseudogene TRBV3-2) and TRBJ1-1; TRBD1 agrees at 11 bases. The CDR3 has 18 amino acids. Trimming cost V 0 bases and J 5 bases; bases outside gene matches: 11. CDR1 is LGHDT, CDR2 YNNKEL, per germline (reference sequence). CDR3 sequence (DNA): TGTGCCAGCAGCCAAGAGTGGGGTGGGACAGGGGGATTTACTGAAGCTTTCTTT. It yields the protein CASSQEWGGTGGFTEAFF.

The CDR3 loop reads CASSTNTGELFF. The CDR3 nucleotides read TGTGCCAGCAGCACAAACACCGGGGAGCTGTTTTTT. The gene calls are TRBV9 and TRBJ2-2; D gene ambiguous. This CDR3 is built from 12 residues. Germline assignment: CDR1 SGDLS and CDR2 YYNGEE. Trimming stripped 4 bases from V and 2 bases from J, with 3 bases between.

The chain links TRBV9 to TRBJ2-1; D ambiguous. Trimming took 0 bases from V and 1 from J, leaving 8 bases between them. The CDR3 is 15 residues long. Germline CDR1 and CDR2: SGDLS and YYNGEE. This CDR3 is CASSVAVKSYNEQFF. The CDR3 DNA sequence: TGTGCCAGCAGCGTAGCAGTTAAATCCTACAATGAGCAGTTCTTC.

This sequence joins TRBV14 and TRBJ1-2; D perhaps matches TRBD1 (5 bases). Germline V lookup: CDR1 SGHDN, CDR2 FVKESK. The CDR3 consists of 15 residues. V shed 4 bases and J shed 4 bases, with 16 bases lying between them. CDR3 in amino acids: CASSPSLGQGYGYTF. Written as DNA, the CDR3 is TGTGCCAGCAGCCCAAGCTTGGGGCAGGGCTATGGCTACACCTTC.

The CDR3 DNA follows: TGCGCCAGCAGTCCGACGAAGACAGGGTTCTCCTACGAGCAGTACTTC. Its protein is CASSPTKTGFSYEQYF. The rearrangement uses TRBV5-1 and TRBJ2-7; 7 bases map to TRBD1. Germline loops: CDR1 SGHRS, CDR2 YFSETQ. The CDR3 contains 16 residues. J gave up 0 bases and V 5 bases, and 11 bases lay outside the gene matches. Using reference TRBV5-1 and TRBJ2-7 for the parts outside the CDR3, the full variable domain is KAGVTQTPRYLIKTRGQQVTLSCSPISGHRSVSWYQQTPGQGLQFLFEYFSETQRNKGNFPGRFSGRQFSNSRSEMNVSTLELGDSALYLCASSPTKTGFSYEQYFGPGTRLTVT.

This clone was seen more than once but under ten times. V is TRBV19 and J is TRBJ1-6; tentative D call: TRBD1 (5 bases). Trimming pared 8 bases from V and 7 bases from J, leaving 15 bases between. The germline V gene has CDR1 LNHDA and CDR2 SQIVND (reference sequence). This CDR3 region has 14 residues. The CDR3: CASEGVAVNSPLHF. CDR3 sequence (DNA): TGTGCCAGTGAAGGGGTGGCGGTCAATTCACCCCTCCACTTT.

The CDR3 DNA follows: TGTGCCAGCAGCTTTGGAGGACAGGGGGTATCTGCTAACTATGGCTACACCTTC. Protein product: CASSFGGQGVSANYGYTF. The chain employs TRBV5-4 and TRBJ1-2; 10 bases are shared with TRBD1. This CDR3 has 18 amino acids. Trimming took 2 bases from V and 0 from J; bases not matched to a gene: 10. CDR1 and CDR2 from the germline V gene are SGHNT and YYREEE (reference sequence). Using reference TRBV5-4 and TRBJ1-2 for the parts outside the CDR3, the full variable domain is ETGVTQSPTHLIKTRGQQVTLRCSSQSGHNTVSWYQQALGQGPQFIFQYYREEENGRGNFPPRFSGLQFPNYSSELNVNALELDDSALYLCASSFGGQGVSANYGYTFGSGTRLTVV.

V is TRBV7-9 and J is TRBJ1-1, with D unresolved. CDR3 length: 10 residues. V was cut by 5 bases and J by 13 bases, with 11 bases left in between. CDR1 is SEHNR and CDR2 is FQNEAQ in the germline V gene (reference sequence). The CDR3: CASSIGEGFF. CDR3 sequence (DNA): TGTGCCAGCAGCATTGGAGAGGGTTTCTTT.

The J gene is TRBJ1-3, the V gene TRBV4-3; D unresolved. Germline V gene lookup returns CDR1 LGHNA and CDR2 YSLEER. V lost 0 bases and J 0 bases, leaving 15 bases between the germline ends. The CDR3 loop spans 18 amino acids. The CDR3 DNA reads TGCGCCAGCAGCCAAGAGTACGGGGTTATAAGCTCTGGAAACACCATATATTTT. The encoded protein is CASSQEYGVISSGNTIYF.

The chain links TRBV11-2 to TRBJ2-1; 7 nucleotides match TRBD2. The CDR3 runs to 16 residues. Germline V gene data show CDR1 as SGHAT and CDR2 as FQNNGV. V shed 6 bases, J shed 5 bases, and the junction held 13 bases outside the gene matches. CDR3 region: CASSLLAAKRNNEQFF. CDR3 nucleotide sequence: TGTGCCAGCAGTCTCCTAGCGGCAAAAAGAAACAATGAGCAGTTCTTC.

V gene TRBV7-2 combines with J gene TRBJ1-4; D uncertain. The ends were cut back, 1 base at V and 7 bases at J, with 7 bases in the middle. This CDR3 spans 13 amino acids. In germline, CDR1 is SGHTA, CDR2 FQGNSA. The chain's CDR3 is CASSLGQREKLFF. CDR3 DNA sequence: TGTGCCAGCAGCTTAGGCCAGCGTGAAAAACTGTTTTTT.

V and J are TRBV3-1 (or the pseudogene TRBV3-2) and TRBJ2-7, with TRBD1 identical over 8 bases. This CDR3 has 16 residues. V shed 1 base and J 6 bases; nucleotides not matched to a gene: 11. The germline V gene has CDR1 LGHDT and CDR2 YNNKEL (reference sequence). DNA of the CDR3: TGTGCCAGCAGCCAAGGCGGGACGGCAGGGGGCGGCGAGCAGTACTTC. Translating it yields CASSQGGTAGGGEQYF.

This chain joins TRBV5-1 and TRBJ2-5; 11 nucleotides match TRBD1. V shed 4 bases, J shed 5 bases, and the junction held 7 bases outside the gene matches. This CDR3 has 15 amino acids. In germline, CDR1 is SGHRS, CDR2 YFSETQ. CDR3 nucleotides: TGCGCCAGCAGCCCCGGGACAGGGGGTGCGGAGACCCAGTACTTC. Its translation: CASSPGTGGAETQYF.

There are a few counts of this clone. The chain combines TRBV28 with TRBJ1-6; tentative D call: TRBD1 (6 bases). From germline, CDR1 is MDHEN and CDR2 SYDVKM. The CDR3 is 15 amino acids. V dropped 3 bases and J dropped 10 bases, with 16 bases sitting between them. The CDR3 spells CASSFRAGVHSPLHF. CDR3 DNA sequence: TGTGCCAGCAGTTTTCGCGCAGGGGTTCACTCACCCCTCCACTTT.

V is TRBV10-3 and J is TRBJ1-1, with D perhaps matching TRBD1 (5 bases). Deletions cut 6 bases from V and 5 bases from J, with 13 bases between. In germline, CDR1 is ENHRY, CDR2 SYGVKD. The CDR3 runs to 13 residues. DNA for the CDR3: TGTGCCATCAGGGGTGAGCAGGGTACTGAAGCTTTCTTT. It codes for CAIRGEQGTEAFF.

J is TRBJ2-1 and V is TRBV4-3; 9 nucleotides align to TRBD2. The junction had 9 bases not matched to a gene; V was cut back by 0 bases and J by 9 bases. The CDR3 is made up of 16 amino acids. The germline V gene has CDR1 LGHNA and CDR2 YSLEER. CDR3 nucleotide sequence: TGCGCCAGCAGCCAAGAAAGGCTAGCGGGAATAGGTGAGCAGTTCTTC. This translates into CASSQERLAGIGEQFF.

CDR3 coding DNA: TGTGCCAGCAGCTTGGAGCCCCTAGGAGATACGCAGTATTTT. Translation gives CASSLEPLGDTQYF. The chain is built from TRBV5-4 and TRBJ2-3; no definite D call. The CDR3 contains 14 residues. Germline V gene lookup returns CDR1 SGHNT and CDR2 YYREEE (reference sequence). The V gene lost 0 bases and the J gene lost 5 bases, with 10 bases spanning the gap.

The chain carries TRBV9 and TRBJ2-3; possible D gene TRBD2, 5 bases. Germline loops: CDR1 SGDLS, CDR2 YYNGEE. This CDR3 is 14 amino acids long. Between the trimmed V and J ends, which lost 0 bases and 4 bases, there was a span of 9 bases. CDR3 sequence reads: CASSVGGRADTQYF. The CDR3 DNA reads TGTGCCAGCAGCGTAGGTGGGAGAGCAGATACGCAGTATTTT.

The chain employs TRBV4-3 and TRBJ2-5; 8 nucleotides align to TRBD2. The germline V gene encodes CDR1 LGHNA and CDR2 YSLEER. V shed 5 bases, J shed 5 bases, and the junction held 7 bases outside the gene matches. CDR3 length: 14 amino acids. CDR3 in DNA: TGCGCCAGCAGCGCCCAAGCGGGAGATGAGACCCAGTACTTC. It translates to CASSAQAGDETQYF.

The chain couples TRBV4-1 to TRBJ1-6; the match to TRBD1 covers 7 bases. J gave up 4 bases and V 4 bases, and 4 bases lay outside the gene matches. The CDR3 loop spans 15 amino acids. CDR1 MGHRA and CDR2 YSYEKL come from the germline V gene. CDR3 nucleotide sequence: TGCGCCAGCAGCCTCCAGGGGGATTATAATTCACCCCTCCACTTT. Translated: CASSLQGDYNSPLHF.

This chain uses TRBV19 with TRBJ1-4; D is unresolved. Trimming took off 6 bases at V and 10 bases at J, with 9 bases between the two ends. The CDR3 totals 11 residues. CDR1 LNHDA and CDR2 SQIVND come from the germline V gene (reference sequence). CDR3 sequence reads: CASSASGKLFF. CDR3 bases: TGTGCCAGTAGCGCTTCCGGAAAACTGTTTTTT.